This TCR beta chain was profiled in a study of beta chain features in type 1 diabetes. General observations from the study: For cells with high TCR expression, cDNA sequencing could yield over-representation. Reduced insertions and increased deletions marked VDJ junctions in type 1 diabetes patients.

The germline V gene encodes CDR1 SGHTA and CDR2 FQGTGA. V was pared by 6 bases and J by 3 bases, with 4 bases of the junction left unmatched. The CDR3 spans 13 residues. This clone showed up just a few times. The antigen is undetermined. The authors sorted CD4+ naive, central memory, regulatory and stem cell-like memory cells via CD45RO/CCR7/CD25/CD127/CD95/CD27. The study reverse transcribed the entire isolated RNA, so it sequenced expressed TCRB transcripts. TCRdb's table, derived via immunoSEQ multiplex PCR, lists solely in-frame clones and lacks some. The table includes about 40,000 clones, around 50% detected once.

The chain uses TRBV7-3 and TRBJ1-2; 7 bases map to TRBD1. Sequenced material: stem cell memory CD4+ T cells from blood. This clonotype was sampled from a woman aged 25-40 years in good health. This CDR3 reads CASSPQGDYGYTF. As DNA, the CDR3 is TGTGCCAGCAGTCCCCAGGGGGACTATGGCTACACCTTC.